This T cell receptor (beta chain) was sequenced in a study of blood T cell repertoires in COVID-19. Study at large: The origin of the acute and convalescent COVID-19 samples was the United States, Italy and Spain. PBMCs, B-cell-depleted T cells, or T cells provided the cDNA or gDNA that made up the material.

The length of the CDR3 is 15 residues. The germline CDR1 and CDR2 sequences are LNHNV and YYDKDF (reference sequence). The V end lost 3 bases, the J end lost 7 bases, and 18 bases lay between the germline ends. How the authors handled the data: Reference gene primer amplification gave estimated nucleated cell counts. This table comes from immunoSEQ multiplex PCR, and its TCRdb copy is limited to in-frame clones, with some not included. D and trimming come from the DNA, and the V and J calls and clone size come from that table. The repertoire includes 150,000 to 200,000 clones, 85% to 90% of them detected once, and about 4.4% sits in the top ten.

The receptor was isolated from a human donor in a cohort sampled during active COVID-19. This chain connects TRBV15 to TRBJ1-2; D is possibly TRBD1 (6 bases). The specimen sequenced was peripheral blood. This chain's CDR3 is CATSSDTNRVRGYTF. The CDR3 bases are TGTGCCACCAGCAGTGATACAAACAGGGTTCGTGGCTACACCTTC.